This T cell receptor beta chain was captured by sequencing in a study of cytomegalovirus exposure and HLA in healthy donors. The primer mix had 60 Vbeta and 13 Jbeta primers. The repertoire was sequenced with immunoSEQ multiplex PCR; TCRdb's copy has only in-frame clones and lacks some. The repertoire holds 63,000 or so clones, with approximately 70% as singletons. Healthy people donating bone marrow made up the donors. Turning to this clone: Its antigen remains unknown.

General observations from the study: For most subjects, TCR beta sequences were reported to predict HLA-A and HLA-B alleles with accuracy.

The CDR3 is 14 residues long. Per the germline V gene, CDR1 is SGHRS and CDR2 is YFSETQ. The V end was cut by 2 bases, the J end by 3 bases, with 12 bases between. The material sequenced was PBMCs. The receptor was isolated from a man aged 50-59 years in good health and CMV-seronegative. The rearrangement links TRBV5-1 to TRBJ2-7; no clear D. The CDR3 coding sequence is TGCGCCAGCAGCTTACGTCGCCTAGGCTACGAGCAGTACTTC. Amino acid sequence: CASSLRRLGYEQYF.